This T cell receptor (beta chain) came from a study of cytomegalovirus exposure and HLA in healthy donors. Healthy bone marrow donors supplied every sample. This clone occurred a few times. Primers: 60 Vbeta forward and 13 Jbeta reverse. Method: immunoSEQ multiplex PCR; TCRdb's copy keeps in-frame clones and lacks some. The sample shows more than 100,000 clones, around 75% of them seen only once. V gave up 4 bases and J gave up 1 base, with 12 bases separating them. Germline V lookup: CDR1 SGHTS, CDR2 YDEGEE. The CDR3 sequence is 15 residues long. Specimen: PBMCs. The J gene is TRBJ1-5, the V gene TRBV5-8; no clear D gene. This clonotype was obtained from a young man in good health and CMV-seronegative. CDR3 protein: CASSPLGGSNQPQHF. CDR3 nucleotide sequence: TGTGCCAGCAGCCCGCTCGGCGGAAGCAATCAGCCCCAGCATTTT.